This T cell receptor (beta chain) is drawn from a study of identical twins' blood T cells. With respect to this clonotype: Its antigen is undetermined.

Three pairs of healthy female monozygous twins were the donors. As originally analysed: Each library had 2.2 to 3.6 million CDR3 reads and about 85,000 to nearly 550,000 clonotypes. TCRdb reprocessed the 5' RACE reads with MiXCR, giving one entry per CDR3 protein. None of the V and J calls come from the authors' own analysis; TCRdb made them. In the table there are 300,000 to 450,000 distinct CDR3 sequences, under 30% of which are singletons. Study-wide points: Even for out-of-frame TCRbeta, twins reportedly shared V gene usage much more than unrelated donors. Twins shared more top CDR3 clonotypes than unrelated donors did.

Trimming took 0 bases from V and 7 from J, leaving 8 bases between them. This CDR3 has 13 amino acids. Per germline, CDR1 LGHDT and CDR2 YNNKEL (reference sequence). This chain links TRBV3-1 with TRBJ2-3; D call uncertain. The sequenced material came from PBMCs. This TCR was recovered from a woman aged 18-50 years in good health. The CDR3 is CASSQDRLNTQYF. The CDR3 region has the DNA TGTGCCAGCAGCCAAGATCGGCTCAATACGCAGTATTTT.